This T cell receptor beta chain was identified in a study of control samples from healthy donors and cancer patients. Data came from immunoSEQ multiplex PCR; TCRdb stores just in-frame clones and leaves some out. The data show some 250,000 clones, 82% seen once. Trimming left V 5 bases short and J 6 bases short, with 9 bases between. Germline assignment: CDR1 MNHEY and CDR2 SVGEGT. CDR3 length: 12 residues. This sequence joins TRBV6-2 or TRBV6-3 and TRBJ2-3; D is uncertain. This receptor was taken from a woman aged 60-75 years with lung cancer. Sequenced: PBMCs. CDR3 DNA: TGTGCCAGCAGTCCCTCCTGGGATACGCAGTATTTT. As protein: CASSPSWDTQYF.